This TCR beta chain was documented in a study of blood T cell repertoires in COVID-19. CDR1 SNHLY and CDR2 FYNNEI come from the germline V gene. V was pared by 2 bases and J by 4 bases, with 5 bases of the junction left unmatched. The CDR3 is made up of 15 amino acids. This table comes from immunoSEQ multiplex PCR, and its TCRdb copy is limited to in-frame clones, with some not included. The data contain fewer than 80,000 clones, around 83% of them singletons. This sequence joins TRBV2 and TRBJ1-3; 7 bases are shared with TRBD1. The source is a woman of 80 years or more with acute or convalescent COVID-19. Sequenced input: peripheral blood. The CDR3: CASSERGPPGNTIYF. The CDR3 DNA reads TGTGCCAGCAGTGAAAGGGGGCCCCCCGGAAACACCATATATTTT.